This entry features one T cell receptor beta chain sequence. The data are from a study of blood T cell repertoires in COVID-19. Study in general: In each case, the material was cDNA or gDNA derived from T cells, B-cell-depleted T cells, or PBMCs.

The method was immunoSEQ multiplex PCR; TCRdb's version includes in-frame clones alone and lacks a portion of them. This table holds 150,000 to 200,000 clones, approximately 90% found once. Trimming pared 6 bases from V and 5 bases from J, leaving 7 bases between. Germline CDR1 KGHSH, CDR2 LQKENI. The CDR3 contains 11 residues. The clonotype originates from a woman between 25 and 40 years old with acute or convalescent COVID-19. V and J are TRBV18 and TRBJ2-5; D not resolved. Sequencing was done on a sample of peripheral blood. CDR3 in DNA: TGTGCCAGCTCCTTAGAGGAGACCCAGTACTTC. Translation gives CASSLEETQYF.